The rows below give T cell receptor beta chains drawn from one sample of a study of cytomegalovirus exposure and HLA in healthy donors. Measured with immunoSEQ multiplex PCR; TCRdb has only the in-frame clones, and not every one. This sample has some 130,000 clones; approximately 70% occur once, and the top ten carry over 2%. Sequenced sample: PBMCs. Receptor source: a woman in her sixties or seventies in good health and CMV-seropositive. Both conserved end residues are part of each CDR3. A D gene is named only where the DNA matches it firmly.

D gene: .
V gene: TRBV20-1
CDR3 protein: CSVPRQYF

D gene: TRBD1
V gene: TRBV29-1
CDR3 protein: CSVDVTGVGNTIYF

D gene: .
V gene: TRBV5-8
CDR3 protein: CASSLDRKDEKLFF

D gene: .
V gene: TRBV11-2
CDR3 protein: CASSLDRAGVEGELFF

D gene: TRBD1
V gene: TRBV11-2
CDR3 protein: CASSADRGSGANVLTF

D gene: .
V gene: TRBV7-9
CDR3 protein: CASSSGSSGNTIYF

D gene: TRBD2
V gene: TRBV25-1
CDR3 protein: CASRAPGTSPPGELFF

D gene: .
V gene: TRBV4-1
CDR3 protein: CASGPGTRSYEQYF

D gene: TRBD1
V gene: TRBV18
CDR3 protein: CASSGTAHSNQPQHF

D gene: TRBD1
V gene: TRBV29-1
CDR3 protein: CSVQILDRGNSRNEKLFF

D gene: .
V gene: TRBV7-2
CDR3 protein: CASSLYGVASGTDTQYF

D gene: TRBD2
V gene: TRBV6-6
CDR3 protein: CASRRALAGGRETQYF

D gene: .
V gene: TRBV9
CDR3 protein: CASSAQPGTIPAEAFF

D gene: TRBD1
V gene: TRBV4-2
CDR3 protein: CASSQGSTGENTEAFF

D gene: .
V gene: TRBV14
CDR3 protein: CASSQVGRGALDGYTF

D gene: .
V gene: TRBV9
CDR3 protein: CASSVEPRLYYGYTF

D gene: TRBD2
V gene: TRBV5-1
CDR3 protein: CASSLTSGVQETQYF

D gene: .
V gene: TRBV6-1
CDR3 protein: CASSEPGNQPQHF

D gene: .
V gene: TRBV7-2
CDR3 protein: CASSLRDNQETQYF

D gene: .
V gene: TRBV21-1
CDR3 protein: CASSKATVYEQYF

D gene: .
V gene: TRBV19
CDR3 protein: CASSIVSLGSGANVLTF

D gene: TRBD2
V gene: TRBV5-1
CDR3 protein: CASSSTTSGGAGEQFF

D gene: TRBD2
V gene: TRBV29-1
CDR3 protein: CSVSGLAGGGPYEQYF

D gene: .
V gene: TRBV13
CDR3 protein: CASSRLHGGERHHPNSYNSPLHF

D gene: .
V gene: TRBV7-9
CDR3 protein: CASSKLDGNQPQHF

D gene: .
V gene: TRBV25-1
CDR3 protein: CASSEEQHYEQYF

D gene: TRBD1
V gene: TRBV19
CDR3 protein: CASSPSGTGTYEQYF

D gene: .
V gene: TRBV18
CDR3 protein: CASSPLPTENSNQPQHF

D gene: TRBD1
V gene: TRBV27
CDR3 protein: CASSLLGDSFSYEQYF

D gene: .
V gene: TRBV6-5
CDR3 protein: CASSRGGYGYTF

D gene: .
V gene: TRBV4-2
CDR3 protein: CASSQVARGFDTGELFF

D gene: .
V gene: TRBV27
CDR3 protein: CASSSRLMNYGYTF

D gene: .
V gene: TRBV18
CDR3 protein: CASSPPPGTYEQYF

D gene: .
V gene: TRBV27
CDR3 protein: CASSSAGAGYGYTF

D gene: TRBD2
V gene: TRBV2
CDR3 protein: CASSLGRTSAETQYF

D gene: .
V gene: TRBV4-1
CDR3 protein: CASSQGRGGSQPQHF

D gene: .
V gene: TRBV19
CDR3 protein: CASSPTGSSYEQYF

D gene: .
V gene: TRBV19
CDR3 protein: CASSIMEDRQNEKLFF

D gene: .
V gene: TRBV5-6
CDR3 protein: CASSLGQRVLLNIQYF

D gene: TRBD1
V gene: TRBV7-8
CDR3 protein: CASSLNRGQEKLFF

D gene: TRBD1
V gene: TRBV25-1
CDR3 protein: CASSEAGTGANYGYTF

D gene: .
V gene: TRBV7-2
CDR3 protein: CASSSRQPWDEQYF

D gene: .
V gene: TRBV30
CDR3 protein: CAWIHGNPPSQFSGNTIYF

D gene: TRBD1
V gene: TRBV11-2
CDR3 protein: CASSLDPRPGTGYQPQHF

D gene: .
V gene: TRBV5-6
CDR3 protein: CASSLRRPRDEQFF

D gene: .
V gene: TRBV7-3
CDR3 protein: CASSPGSTEAFF

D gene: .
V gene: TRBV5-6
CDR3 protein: CASSPRLIFPDGYTF

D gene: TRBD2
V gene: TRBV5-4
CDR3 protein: CASSPRGGSSYEQYF

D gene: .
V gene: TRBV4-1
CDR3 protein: CASRLGHQTRSNTEAFF

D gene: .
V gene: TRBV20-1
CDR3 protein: CNVRESYEAFF

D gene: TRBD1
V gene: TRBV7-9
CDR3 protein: CASSLWAGTGEETQYF

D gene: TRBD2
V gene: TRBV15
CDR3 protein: CATSPVLAGGPTGELFF

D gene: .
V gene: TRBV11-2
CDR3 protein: CASRVLRGSPGNTIYF

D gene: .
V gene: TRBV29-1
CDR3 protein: CSLGNTYNEQFF

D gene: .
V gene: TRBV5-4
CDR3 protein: CASTGTTKNTEAFF